These 20 T cell receptor beta chains share one sample of origin, sequenced in a study of cytomegalovirus exposure and HLA in healthy donors. It was with 60 Vbeta and 13 Jbeta primers that the PCR ran. Measured with immunoSEQ multiplex PCR; TCRdb has only the in-frame clones, and not every one. This sample has more than 75,000 clones, with around four fifths found just once. Specimen: PBMCs. Receptor source: a woman between 18 and 30 years old in good health and CMV-seropositive.

The rearrangement uses TRBV7-9 and TRBJ2-7; D perhaps matches TRBD1 (7 bases). The CDR3 runs 15 residues. Deletions cut 4 bases from V and 5 bases from J, with 18 bases between. Germline lookup yields CDR1 SEHNR and CDR2 FQNEAQ (reference sequence). The CDR3 loop is CASSSRTGGGDEQYF. The CDR3 bases are TGTGCCAGCAGCTCAAGGACAGGCGGAGGGGACGAGCAGTACTTC. The variable domain in full, with the rest retrieved from reference TRBV7-9 and TRBJ2-7, is DTGVSQNPRHKITKRGQNVTFRCDPISEHNRLYWYRQTLGQGPEFLTYFQNEAQLEKSRLLSDRFSAERPKGSFSTLEIQRTEQGDSAMYLCASSSRTGGGDEQYFGPGTRLTVT.

The V and J genes are TRBV5-4 and TRBJ2-1, with 13 bases that match TRBD2. Germline values: CDR1 SGHNT, CDR2 YYREEE (reference sequence). V gave up 4 bases and J gave up 6 bases; unmatched junction bases: 7. CDR3 size: 16 residues. The CDR3 DNA reads as TGTGCCAGCAGCCCGAGGACTAGCGGGAGCATCAATGAGCAGTTCTTC. Translating it yields CASSPRTSGSINEQFF.

This clone was picked up one time. This chain uses TRBV27 with TRBJ2-3, with TRBD2 matching 10 bases. Looked up from germline, CDR1 is MNHEY and CDR2 is SMNVEV (reference sequence). Trimming removed 6 bases from V and 6 bases from J; junction bases left unmatched: 3. This CDR3 is 13 amino acids long. CDR3 bases: TGTGCCAGCAGCCTAGCGGGGGCGGATACGCAGTATTTT. Translating it yields CASSLAGADTQYF.

The rearrangement links TRBV4-2 to TRBJ2-2; D perhaps matches TRBD2 (5 bases). The V gene's germline CDR1 is LGHNA and CDR2 YNFKEQ. CDR3 size: 17 residues. The V end lost 4 bases, the J end lost 1 base, and 16 bases lay between the germline ends. The DNA for the CDR3 is TGTGCCAGCAGCCCTCAGGAGGCGATTAGGAACACCGGGGAGCTGTTTTTT. This encodes CASSPQEAIRNTGELFF.

The chain recombines TRBV18 with TRBJ1-1; D gene ambiguous. The CDR3 is 15 residues long. V shed 3 bases and J shed 1 base, with 12 bases lying between them. In germline, CDR1 is KGHSH, CDR2 LQKENI. The CDR3 sequence: CASSPSSVTNTEAFF. CDR3 in DNA: TGTGCCAGCTCACCCTCCTCGGTTACGAACACTGAAGCTTTCTTT.

The chain employs TRBV7-9 and TRBJ2-1, with a tentative D call TRBD2 (6 bases). The V gene's germline CDR1 is SEHNR and CDR2 FQNEAQ (reference sequence). Trimming cost V 6 bases and J 6 bases, with 9 bases left between them. CDR3 size: 12 residues. DNA of the CDR3: TGTGCCAGCAGGGGACTGCGCAATGAGCAGTTCTTC. This encodes CASRGLRNEQFF.

The chain carries TRBV11-1 and TRBJ2-1, with 8 bases aligning to TRBD2. CDR1 is SGHAT and CDR2 is FQDESV in the germline V gene (reference sequence). This CDR3 region has 15 residues. The ends lost 5 bases at V and 8 bases at J; junction bases unmatched: 11. CDR3 protein: CASSPSGTRSYEQFF. CDR3 nucleotide sequence: TGTGCCAGCAGCCCATCCGGGACTAGGTCATATGAGCAGTTCTTC.

Remarks on this clone: A read error is likely, as this CDR3 ends without the conserved phenylalanine or tryptophan. The CDR3 region is CSVSRQGSTEAFL. The CDR3 DNA reads as TGCAGCGTGTCTAGACAGGGTTCCACTGAAGCTTTCTTG. This chain connects TRBV29-1 to TRBJ1-1; 7 bases align to TRBD1. Germline assignment: CDR1 SQVTM and CDR2 ANQGSEA. Trimming removed 6 bases from V and 4 bases from J; junction bases left unmatched: 8. CDR3 length: 13 residues.

J is TRBJ1-2 and V is TRBV6-6; possibly TRBD1 for D (6 bases). Trimming removed 7 bases from V and 4 bases from J, with 22 bases in between. Germline V gene sequence: CDR1 MNHNY, CDR2 SVGAGI (reference sequence). The CDR3 has 16 residues. The CDR3 sequence is CASMIPGGAQIYGYTF. DNA of the CDR3: TGTGCCAGCATGATCCCGGGGGGGGCGCAGATCTATGGCTACACCTTC.

The table lists this clone with a few counts. V usage is TRBV30 and J usage is TRBJ1-2, with D possibly being TRBD1 (5 bases). V shed 1 base and J shed 5 bases, with 14 bases lying between them. CDR1 is GTSNPN and CDR2 is SVGIG in the germline V gene (reference sequence). The length of the CDR3 is 14 residues. The CDR3 protein is CAWSAGRGEYGYTF. DNA of the CDR3: TGTGCCTGGAGTGCAGGGCGGGGGGAGTATGGCTACACCTTC. The full variable domain, its missing parts supplied by reference TRBV30 and TRBJ1-2, is SQTIHQWPATLVQPVGSPLSLECTVEGTSNPNLYWYRQAAGRGLQLLFYSVGIGQISSEVPQNLSASRPQDRQFILSSKKLLLSDSGFYLCAWSAGRGEYGYTFGSGTRLTVV.

The chain employs TRBV6-1 and TRBJ1-2; unclear D gene. The CDR3 is 14 residues long. Trimming pared 7 bases from V and 2 bases from J, leaving 14 bases between. The V gene's germline CDR1 is MNHNS and CDR2 SASEGT. CDR3 in DNA: TGTGCCAGCATTAAAAAGCCCCTAAACTATGGCTACACCTTC. Encoded protein: CASIKKPLNYGYTF.

The CDR3 sequence is CASSLATETYEQYF. The CDR3 coding sequence is TGTGCCAGCAGTTTAGCCACAGAAACCTACGAGCAGTACTTC. The V call is TRBV28, the J call TRBJ2-7; D not resolved. The CDR3 sequence is 14 residues long. CDR1 and CDR2 from the germline V gene are MDHEN and SYDVKM. V lost 2 bases to trimming and J lost 2 bases, with 10 bases between them.

With regard to this clone: The junction does not match germline at one end; this may be a read error. Other nucleotide sequences in the sample specify the same CDR3. This sequence joins TRBV7-7 and TRBJ2-5, with 10 bases identical to TRBD2. Germline V gene sequence: CDR1 SSHAT, CDR2 FNYEAQ (reference sequence). The CDR3 runs to 15 residues. CDR3 amino acids: CASSRTSGTQETQYF. Here the CDR3 DNA reads TGTGCTAGCAGCCGGACTAGCGGAACCCAAGAGACCCAGTACTTC. Drawing the rest from reference TRBV7-7 and TRBJ2-5, the complete variable domain is GAGVSQSPRYKVTKRGQDVTLRCDPISSHATLYWYQQALGQGPEFLTYFNYEAQPDKSGLPSDRFSAERPEGSISTLTIQRTEQRDSAMYRCASSRTSGTQETQYFGPGTRLLVL.

The CDR3 loop reads CASSQQGSGYEQYF. The CDR3 coding sequence is TGCGCCAGCAGCCAGCAGGGAAGTGGCTACGAGCAGTACTTC. The chain joins TRBV4-1 to TRBJ2-7; weak D call: TRBD1 (5 bases). V lost 3 bases and J lost 3, with 12 bases in between. The germline V gene has CDR1 MGHRA and CDR2 YSYEKL. CDR3 length equals 14 residues.

This chain uses TRBV27 with TRBJ1-5; TRBD1 might be the D (5 bases). CDR3 length: 13 residues. The germline V and J ends were trimmed by 3 bases and 7 bases, with 10 bases remaining between them. CDR1 is MNHEY, CDR2 SMNVEV, per germline (reference sequence). The CDR3 nucleotides are TGTGCCAGCAGTTTGAGGGGAGGGCAGCCCCAGCATTTT. Residues: CASSLRGGQPQHF.

This clone was found once. The V and J genes are TRBV13 and TRBJ2-7; a weak D match, TRBD1 (8 bases). This CDR3 is 17 amino acids long. Germline V gives CDR1 PRHDT, CDR2 FYEKMQ (reference sequence). V gave up 2 bases and J gave up 0 bases, with 17 bases separating them. CDR3: CASSLSGTGTFSYEQYF. The CDR3 DNA sequence: TGTGCCAGCAGCTTAAGCGGGACAGGAACCTTCTCCTACGAGCAGTACTTC.

The chain employs TRBV18 and TRBJ2-5; the D is unclear. The V end was cut by 3 bases, the J end by 4 bases, with 6 bases between. Germline lookup yields CDR1 KGHSH and CDR2 LQKENI. The CDR3 spans 12 residues. The CDR3 sequence: CASSPYGETQYF. The CDR3 region has the DNA TGTGCCAGCTCACCGTACGGAGAGACCCAGTACTTC.

This chain uses TRBV19 with TRBJ1-1; D perhaps matches TRBD1 (6 bases). The germline V gene encodes CDR1 LNHDA and CDR2 SQIVND (reference sequence). This CDR3 is built from 14 residues. Between the trimmed V and J ends, which lost 7 bases and 6 bases, there was a span of 18 bases. The CDR3 DNA reads as TGTGCCAGTACCCCCAGGGGTTCTAACTCTGAAGCTTTCTTT. Translating it yields CASTPRGSNSEAFF.

The chain has TRBV7-9 and TRBJ1-4; a weak D match, TRBD1 (6 bases). Germline V gene data show CDR1 as SEHNR and CDR2 as FQNEAQ (reference sequence). V lost 2 bases to trimming and J lost 7 bases, with 14 bases between them. CDR3 length: 15 residues. The CDR3 nucleotides are TGTGCCAGCAGCTTAACAGGGAGTGCCCTTGAAAAACTGTTTTTT. It codes for CASSLTGSALEKLFF.

The genes are TRBV18 and TRBJ1-4, with 7 bases fitting TRBD1. Germline trimming cut 3 bases from V and 5 bases from J; bases unmatched to any gene: 0. Germline V lookup: CDR1 KGHSH, CDR2 LQKENI. The CDR3 totals 13 residues. The CDR3 is CASSPGQNEKLFF. As DNA, the CDR3 is TGTGCCAGCTCACCGGGACAGAATGAAAAACTGTTTTTT.